The next 22 T cell receptor beta chains were all read from a single sample in a study of T-cell memory formation after mild COVID-19. TCRdb independently ran MiXCR on the 5' RACE reads; one entry per CDR3 protein. The sample lists roughly 600,000 distinct CDR3 sequences; around 17% were seen once. The sequenced sample was PBMCs or a T cell subset sorted from them (not recorded which). The receptors here all came from an adult woman who had mild COVID-19 (a few samples of this study predate the infection). Cell type and time point are not known.

The rearrangement links TRBV6-5 to TRBJ2-5; 11 nucleotides agree with TRBD2. The CDR3 consists of 18 residues. The V and J ends lost 1 base and 3 bases, in that order; junction bases with no gene match: 10. CDR1 MNHEY and CDR2 SVGAGI come from the germline V gene. Here the CDR3 DNA reads TGTGCCAGCAGTTACTACCCACTTGAGACTAGCGGGAAAGAGACCCAGTACTTC. Its translation is CASSYYPLETSGKETQYF.

This chain connects TRBV4-2 to TRBJ2-3; the D gene is possibly TRBD2 (6 bases). The germline V gene has CDR1 LGHNA and CDR2 YNFKEQ. The CDR3 has 15 amino acids. With 4 bases removed from V and 6 bases from J, the gap between germline ends came to 17 bases. This chain's CDR3 is CASSPRDGLLDTQYF. CDR3 in DNA: TGTGCCAGCAGCCCGCGGGACGGCTTGTTGGATACGCAGTATTTT.

This clonotype turned up a few times. This CDR3 is CASIREGTKSSYNEQFF. In DNA, the CDR3 is TGTGCCAGCATCCGGGAGGGGACCAAGAGTAGCTACAATGAGCAGTTCTTC. The chain recombines TRBV2 with TRBJ2-1; 8 bases align to TRBD2. The CDR3 runs to 17 residues. Germline assignment: CDR1 SNHLY and CDR2 FYNNEI. V lost 7 bases, J lost 3 bases, and 14 bases stayed unmatched. The full variable domain, completed using reference TRBV2 and TRBJ2-1, is EPEVTQTPSHQVTQMGQEVILRCVPISNHLYFYWYRQILGQKVEFLVSFYNNEISEKSEIFDDQFSVERPDGSNFTLKIRSTKLEDSAMYFCASIREGTKSSYNEQFFGPGTRLTVL.

V is TRBV5-1 and J is TRBJ2-3; D is perhaps TRBD1 (6 bases). Trimming took off 7 bases at V and 2 bases at J, with 14 bases between the two ends. This CDR3 has 14 residues. Looked up from germline, CDR1 is SGHRS and CDR2 is YFSETQ. CDR3 protein: CASVSGHNTDTQYF. In nucleotides, the CDR3 is TGCGCCAGCGTCTCGGGACATAACACAGATACGCAGTATTTT.

The CDR3 is CASSSLGGLSYGYTF. CDR3 sequence (DNA): TGTGCCAGCAGCTCACTAGGGGGGCTTAGCTATGGCTACACCTTC. This rearrangement joins TRBV7-8 to TRBJ1-2, with D possibly TRBD1 on 6 matching bases. V dropped 4 bases and J dropped 4 bases, with 16 bases sitting between them. The CDR3 contains 15 residues. The germline V gene has CDR1 SGHVS and CDR2 FQNEAQ. Full variable domain (remainder filled in from reference TRBV7-8 and TRBJ1-2): GAGVSQSPRYKVAKRGQDVALRCDPISGHVSLFWYQQALGQGPEFLTYFQNEAQLDKSGLPSDRFFAERPEGSVSTLKIQRTQQEDSAVYLCASSSLGGLSYGYTFGSGTRLTVV.

The sample holds a few counts of this clonotype. V is TRBV12-3 or TRBV12-4 and J is TRBJ2-3, with 10 positions matching TRBD2. The trim removed 5 bases at V and 0 bases at J, leaving 5 bases unmatched. The CDR3 contains 16 residues. CDR3 protein: CASSQLAGFSTDTQYF. In nucleotides, the CDR3 is TGTGCCAGCAGTCAACTAGCGGGGTTTAGCACAGATACGCAGTATTTT.

This chain connects TRBV5-1 to TRBJ1-1; 7 bases align to TRBD1. CDR3 length: 16 amino acids. The V gene's germline CDR1 is SGHRS and CDR2 YFSETQ. With 4 bases clipped from V and 0 bases from J, the junction kept 9 bases outside the gene matches. CDR3: CASSPVVTGVNTEAFF. CDR3 nucleotide sequence: TGCGCCAGCAGCCCCGTGGTAACAGGGGTGAACACTGAAGCTTTCTTT.

This clonotype was seen only a few times. V is TRBV5-1 and J is TRBJ2-3, with a tentative D call TRBD2 (5 bases). The V end lost 4 bases, the J end lost 1 base, and 16 bases lay between the germline ends. The germline V gene has CDR1 SGHRS and CDR2 YFSETQ. The CDR3 is made up of 16 amino acids. CDR3 in amino acids: CASSPPLRAGTDTQYF. CDR3 nucleotides: TGCGCCAGCAGCCCCCCTCTGAGGGCGGGCACAGATACGCAGTATTTT.

This clonotype was seen more than once but under ten times. The chain uses TRBV6-2 or TRBV6-3 and TRBJ2-1, with TRBD1 matching 10 bases. J was trimmed by 4 bases and V by 8 bases; bases with no gene match: 20. CDR3 length: 19 residues. Per germline, CDR1 MNHEY and CDR2 SVGEGT. This CDR3 reads CASVPWDRGPGNNYNEQFF. CDR3 nucleotides: TGTGCCAGCGTCCCATGGGACAGGGGTCCTGGTAATAATTACAATGAGCAGTTCTTC.

This clonotype has more than one count but fewer than ten. The chain couples TRBV24-1 to TRBJ1-2; 7 bases line up with TRBD1. The germline V gene has CDR1 KGHDR and CDR2 SFDVKD. With 3 bases clipped from V and 8 bases from J, the junction kept 14 bases outside the gene matches. This CDR3 comprises 16 residues. CDR3 DNA: TGTGCCACCAGTGATGCTAATGTAGGGGGCACGCGCGGCTACACCTTC. Residues: CATSDANVGGTRGYTF.

The genes are TRBV20-1 and TRBJ1-4; D may be TRBD1 (6 bases). Trimming removed 5 bases at V and 7 bases at J, with 20 bases between. The CDR3 totals 15 residues. Looked up from germline, CDR1 is DFQATT and CDR2 is SNEGSKA (reference sequence). DNA for the CDR3: TGCAGTGCTCCACCGACGGGGGGCGGTAGTGAAAAACTGTTTTTT. Residues: CSAPPTGGGSEKLFF.

V gene TRBV5-1 combines with J gene TRBJ1-3, with 9 bases lining up with TRBD1. In germline, CDR1 is SGHRS, CDR2 YFSETQ. The CDR3 is 16 amino acids. V lost 7 bases, J lost 0 bases, and 8 bases stayed unmatched. CDR3 loop: CASATGTGHSGNTIYF. CDR3 DNA: TGCGCCAGCGCGACCGGGACAGGGCACTCTGGAAACACCATATATTTT.

This clonotype was counted a few times. The genes are TRBV6-5 and TRBJ1-5, with 10 nucleotides matching TRBD1. With V trimmed by 6 bases and J by 5 bases, 16 bases remained unmatched. CDR3 size: 18 residues. Germline V gene data show CDR1 as MNHEY and CDR2 as SVGAGI. CDR3: CASRWPGQGWLVDQPQHF. In nucleotides, the CDR3 is TGTGCCAGCAGATGGCCGGGACAGGGGTGGTTGGTAGATCAGCCCCAGCATTTT.

This chain uses TRBV11-2 with TRBJ2-5; 11 positions agree with TRBD2. The trim removed 3 bases at V and 1 base at J, leaving 4 bases unmatched. There are 16 residues in the CDR3. In germline, CDR1 is SGHAT, CDR2 FQNNGV. CDR3 nucleotides: TGTGCCAGCAGCTTTCGACTAGCGGGACCCCAAGAGACCCAGTACTTC. Amino acids: CASSFRLAGPQETQYF. The full variable domain, in which reference TRBV11-2 and TRBJ2-5 provide the parts outside the CDR3, is EAGVAQSPRYKIIEKRQSVAFWCNPISGHATLYWYQQILGQGPKLLIQFQNNGVVDDSQLPKDRFSAERLKGVDSTLKIQPAKLEDSAVYLCASSFRLAGPQETQYFGPGTRLLVL.

The rearrangement joins TRBV5-1 to TRBJ2-7; the D gene is possibly TRBD2 (6 bases). Germline V CDR1 and CDR2: SGHRS, YFSETQ. V lost 1 base, J lost 5 bases, and 13 bases lay in between. The CDR3 runs to 14 residues. In DNA, the CDR3 is TGCGCCAGCAGCTTGTCGGGGGATGGTGACGAGCAGTACTTC. Translation: CASSLSGDGDEQYF.

Only a few counts were recorded for this clonotype. This CDR3 reads CSVEPQGEDTQYF. The CDR3 DNA sequence: TGCAGCGTTGAACCACAGGGGGAGGATACGCAGTATTTT. The chain is built from TRBV29-1 and TRBJ2-3; TRBD1 aligns across 8 bases. The ends lost 2 bases at V and 6 bases at J; junction bases unmatched: 4. The germline gives CDR1 SQVTM, CDR2 ANQGSEA. This CDR3 is 13 amino acids long.

This clonotype came up a few times. V and J are TRBV5-1 and TRBJ2-2, with D tentatively TRBD1 or TRBD2 (6 bases each). The germline V and J ends were trimmed by 5 bases and 6 bases, with 20 bases remaining between them. The CDR3 is 16 amino acids. Per germline, CDR1 SGHRS and CDR2 YFSETQ. Here the CDR3 reads CASRTQANGGAGELFF. In nucleotides, the CDR3 is TGCGCCAGCAGAACTCAAGCAAACGGGGGCGCCGGGGAGCTGTTTTTT.

This clonotype was counted a few times. This chain uses TRBV19 with TRBJ2-4; TRBD1 might be the D (6 bases). The CDR3 is 16 residues long. V shed 6 bases and J shed 0 bases, with 15 bases lying between them. The germline CDR1 and CDR2 sequences are LNHDA and SQIVND (reference sequence). DNA of the CDR3: TGTGCCAGTAGAAATGGACAGACACAAGCCAAAAACATTCAGTACTTC. This codes for CASRNGQTQAKNIQYF.

This clonotype was found many times. This chain joins TRBV24-1 and TRBJ2-1; TRBD1 might be the D (6 bases). The CDR3 length is 17 residues. Trimming pared 0 bases from V and 3 bases from J, leaving 14 bases between. Germline values: CDR1 KGHDR, CDR2 SFDVKD. CDR3 DNA sequence: TGTGCCACCAGTGATTTGCCCCAGGGGTTGGGCTACAATGAGCAGTTCTTC. This encodes CATSDLPQGLGYNEQFF.

This clonotype was found a few times. This chain uses TRBV12-3 or TRBV12-4 with TRBJ2-3, with D tentatively TRBD1 or TRBD2 (6 bases each). V gave up 1 base and J gave up 6 bases, with 14 bases separating them. The CDR3 covers 15 residues. The CDR3 spells CASSLGRVRGDTQYF. The CDR3 region has the DNA TGTGCCAGCAGTTTAGGGAGGGTCAGGGGTGATACGCAGTATTTT.

The chain recombines TRBV7-8 with TRBJ2-1; D is perhaps TRBD1 (6 bases). The CDR3 is 16 residues long. V lost 1 base and J 3 bases, leaving 13 bases between the germline ends. The germline V gene encodes CDR1 SGHVS and CDR2 FQNEAQ. CDR3 in amino acids: CASSLEGGGGYNEQFF. The CDR3 coding sequence is TGTGCCAGCAGCTTAGAGGGTGGGGGCGGCTACAATGAGCAGTTCTTC.

The V and J genes are TRBV6-4 and TRBJ2-3, with D possibly TRBD2 on 6 matching bases. The length of the CDR3 is 15 residues. The germline gives CDR1 MRHNA, CDR2 SNTAGT. Deletions cut 2 bases from V and 0 bases from J, with 9 bases between. The CDR3: CASSDGGLSTDTQYF. For the CDR3, the DNA is TGTGCCAGCAGTGACGGGGGACTGAGCACAGATACGCAGTATTTT.